This T cell receptor (beta chain) emerged from a study of patients and donors after allogeneic stem cell transplantation. The sample holds a few counts of this clonotype. TCRdb re-derived calls from the RT-PCR reads in MiXCR, one entry per CDR3 protein. The profile shows about 400,000 distinct CDR3 sequences, about a sixth of them singletons. This CDR3 contains 17 residues. Per the germline V gene, CDR1 is MNHEY and CDR2 is SMNVEV (reference sequence). J gave up 8 bases and V 5 bases, and 13 bases lay outside the gene matches. The receptor was derived from a human donor who was either an allogeneic HSCT recipient or a stem cell or donor lymphocyte infusion donor (not recorded which). It is not recorded whose cells these are; they may come from a transplant donor. V and J are TRBV27 and TRBJ2-3, with TRBD2 identical over 13 bases. The source material was blood, either unsorted or a sorted T cell fraction (not recorded which). CDR3 amino acids: CASSRRLAGGERGTQYF. CDR3 in DNA: TGTGCCAGCAGTAGAAGACTAGCGGGGGGCGAGAGGGGTACGCAGTATTTT.